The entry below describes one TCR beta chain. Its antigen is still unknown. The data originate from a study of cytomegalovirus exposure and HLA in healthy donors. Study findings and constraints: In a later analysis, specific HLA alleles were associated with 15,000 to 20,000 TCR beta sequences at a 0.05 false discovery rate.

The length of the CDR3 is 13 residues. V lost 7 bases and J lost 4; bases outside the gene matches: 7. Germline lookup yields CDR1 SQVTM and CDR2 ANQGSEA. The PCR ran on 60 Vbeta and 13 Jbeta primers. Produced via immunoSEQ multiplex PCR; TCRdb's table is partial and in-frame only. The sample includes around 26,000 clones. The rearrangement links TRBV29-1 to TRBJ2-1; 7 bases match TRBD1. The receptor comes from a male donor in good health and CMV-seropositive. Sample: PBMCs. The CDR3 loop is CSGHDRDYNEQFF. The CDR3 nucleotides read TGCAGCGGCCACGACAGGGATTACAATGAGCAGTTCTTC.